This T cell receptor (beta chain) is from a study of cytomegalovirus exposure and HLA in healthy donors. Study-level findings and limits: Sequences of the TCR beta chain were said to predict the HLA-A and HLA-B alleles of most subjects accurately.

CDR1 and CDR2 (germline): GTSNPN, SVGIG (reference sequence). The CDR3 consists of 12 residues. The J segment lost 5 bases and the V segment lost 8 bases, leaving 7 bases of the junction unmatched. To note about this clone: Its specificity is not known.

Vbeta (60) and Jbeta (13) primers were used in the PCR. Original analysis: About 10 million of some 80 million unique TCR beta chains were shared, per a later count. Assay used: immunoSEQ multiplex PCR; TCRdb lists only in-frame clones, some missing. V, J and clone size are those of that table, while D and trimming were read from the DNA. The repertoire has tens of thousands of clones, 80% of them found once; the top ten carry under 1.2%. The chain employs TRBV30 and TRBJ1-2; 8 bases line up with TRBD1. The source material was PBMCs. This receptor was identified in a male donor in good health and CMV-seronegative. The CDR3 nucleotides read TGTGCCAGCGCAGGGGGCGTATATGGCTACACCTTC. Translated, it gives CASAGGVYGYTF.